These 31 T cell receptor beta chains originate from one sample sequenced in a study of vaccination effects on CD4 cells after COVID-19. Their target antigens are unknown. The repertoire was sequenced with immunoSEQ multiplex PCR; TCRdb's copy has only in-frame clones and lacks some. The table shows around 40,000 clones, with roughly 65% occurring only once. Following 10 days of culture, CD4+ T cells were isolated. The input for sequencing was CD4+ T cells from PBMCs cultured without peptide, taken before COVID-19 vaccination. Receptors were obtained from a human donor who received a COVID-19 vaccine.

This clone was found a few times. The rearrangement uses TRBV19 and TRBJ2-7, with D perhaps matching TRBD1 or TRBD2 (5 bases each). V was clipped by 7 bases and J by 5 bases, with 15 bases between them. Germline loops: CDR1 LNHDA, CDR2 SQIVND (reference sequence). This CDR3 has 13 amino acids. The CDR3 DNA is TGTGCCAGTACCAACACGGGGCCACACGAGCAGTACTTC. Amino acids: CASTNTGPHEQYF.

About this clone: Within the sample, other DNA sequences also encode this same CDR3. DNA of the CDR3: TGTGCCAGCAGCTTGGGACAGGGCAACTATGGCTACACCTTC. Amino acids: CASSLGQGNYGYTF. V gene TRBV5-5 combines with J gene TRBJ1-2; 7 bases align to TRBD1. J was trimmed by 2 bases and V by 0 bases; bases with no gene match: 1. CDR1 SGHKS and CDR2 YYEKEE come from the germline V gene (reference sequence). This CDR3 has 14 amino acids.

This clone was counted a few times. This chain connects TRBV28 to TRBJ1-5; no firm D call. The germline gives CDR1 MDHEN, CDR2 SYDVKM. This CDR3 is 15 amino acids long. Trimming removed 1 base from V and 1 base from J, with 8 bases in between. This chain's CDR3 is CASSLLTGSNQPQHF. The CDR3 region has the DNA TGTGCCAGCAGTTTATTGACGGGCAGCAATCAGCCCCAGCATTTT.

The V gene is TRBV6-6, the J gene TRBJ1-1, with 8 bases lining up with TRBD1. V trimming: 4 bases; J trimming: 1 base; junction bases outside the gene matches: 5. Looked up from germline, CDR1 is MNHNY and CDR2 is SVGAGI (reference sequence). The CDR3 covers 15 residues. In DNA, the CDR3 is TGTGCCAGCAGTTCCGTCGACAGGGGGAACACTGAAGCTTTCTTT. It is translated as CASSSVDRGNTEAFF.

The chain recombines TRBV20-1 with TRBJ2-7; D is possibly TRBD2 (5 bases). CDR3 length: 12 amino acids. CDR1 and CDR2 from the germline V gene are DFQATT and SNEGSKA (reference sequence). V was clipped by 3 bases and J by 4 bases, with 10 bases between them. CDR3 bases: TGCAGTGCTAGTCCGGGGTCTTACGAGCAGTACTTC. Translating gives CSASPGSYEQYF.

The chain employs TRBV2 and TRBJ1-6, with D tentatively TRBD1 (5 bases). Germline CDR1 and CDR2: SNHLY and FYNNEI. The CDR3 covers 16 residues. V lost 10 bases to trimming and J lost 2 bases, with 18 bases between them. CDR3 region: CATLQGQGPYNSPLHF. The CDR3 DNA reads as TGTGCCACCCTCCAAGGGCAGGGTCCCTATAATTCACCCCTCCACTTT.

This chain links TRBV5-1 with TRBJ2-2; D uncertain. Germline V CDR1 and CDR2: SGHRS, YFSETQ. V was shortened by 0 bases and J by 4 bases, with 16 bases between the two germline ends. The CDR3 runs to 17 residues. CDR3 sequence: CASSLVGGDSITGELFF. CDR3 DNA: TGCGCCAGCAGCTTGGTTGGTGGCGATTCAATCACCGGGGAGCTGTTTTTT.

This clone has more than one count but fewer than ten. This chain links TRBV6-5 with TRBJ1-6, with 7 bases identical to TRBD1. Unmatched junction bases numbered 8, after V lost 7 bases and J lost 8 bases. Per the germline V gene, CDR1 is MNHEY and CDR2 is SVGAGI. The CDR3 runs to 14 residues. The CDR3 loop is CASTSGQGDSPLHF. The CDR3 coding sequence is TGTGCCAGCACCTCGGGGCAGGGGGATTCACCCCTCCACTTT.

The V call is TRBV29-1, the J call TRBJ1-6; D may be TRBD1 (5 bases). Germline values: CDR1 SQVTM, CDR2 ANQGSEA. V lost 5 bases and J 7 bases, leaving 18 bases between the germline ends. The CDR3 is 15 residues long. The CDR3 loop is CSVRDVANANSPLHF. The CDR3, as DNA: TGCAGCGTTAGGGACGTCGCCAACGCCAATTCACCCCTCCACTTT. Looking up the rest from reference TRBV29-1 and TRBJ1-6 gives the full variable domain: SAVISQKPSRDICQRGTSLTIQCQVDSQVTMMFWYRQQPGQSLTLIATANQGSEATYESGFVIDKFPISRPNLTFSTLTVSNMSPEDSSIYLCSVRDVANANSPLHFGNGTRLTVT.

V usage is TRBV3-1 (or the pseudogene TRBV3-2) and J usage is TRBJ2-6, with 13 bases that match TRBD2. CDR3 length equals 17 residues. The ends lost 4 bases at V and 1 base at J; junction bases unmatched: 1. Germline CDR1 is LGHDT and CDR2 is YNNKEL (reference sequence). The CDR3 sequence is CASSPGLAGSGANVLTF. DNA of the CDR3: TGTGCCAGCAGCCCGGGACTAGCGGGGTCTGGGGCCAACGTCCTGACTTTC.

The chain couples TRBV2 to TRBJ1-4; the match to TRBD1 covers 8 bases. Trimming took 7 bases from V and 7 from J; bases not matched to a gene: 5. Germline V CDR1 and CDR2: SNHLY, FYNNEI. The CDR3 extends over 13 amino acids. In DNA, the CDR3 is TGTGCCAGCAAGCGAGACAGGGGTGAAAAACTGTTTTTT. As protein: CASKRDRGEKLFF. Combining the CDR3 with reference TRBV2 and TRBJ1-4 gives the whole variable domain EPEVTQTPSHQVTQMGQEVILRCVPISNHLYFYWYRQILGQKVEFLVSFYNNEISEKSEIFDDQFSVERPDGSNFTLKIRSTKLEDSAMYFCASKRDRGEKLFFGSGTQLSVL.

This chain connects TRBV4-1 to TRBJ2-1; perhaps TRBD2 as D (5 bases). The CDR3 length is 12 residues. V lost 1 base to trimming and J lost 9 bases, with 7 bases between them. The germline gives CDR1 MGHRA, CDR2 YSYEKL. The CDR3 sequence: CASSQVGVEQFF. The CDR3, as DNA: TGCGCCAGCAGCCAAGTGGGAGTTGAGCAGTTCTTC.

The genes are TRBV6-6 and TRBJ1-1; D uncertain. CDR3 length: 13 amino acids. Trimming stripped 4 bases from V and 7 bases from J, with 13 bases between. Germline CDR1 reads MNHNY; CDR2 reads SVGAGI (reference sequence). CDR3 in DNA: TGTGCCAGCAGTTTCCTCAATGAGGGTGAAGCTTTCTTT. This sequence encodes CASSFLNEGEAFF.

The V and J genes are TRBV19 and TRBJ2-2; 11 bases line up with TRBD2. With 5 bases clipped from V and 4 bases from J, the junction kept 15 bases outside the gene matches. The CDR3 has 19 amino acids. Germline V gene sequence: CDR1 LNHDA, CDR2 SQIVND (reference sequence). The CDR3 bases are TGTGCCAGTAGTTCCTCAAGTTCTGGACTAGCGGGTCGCACCGGGGAGCTGTTTTTT. It specifies CASSSSSSGLAGRTGELFF.

This clone was detected a few times. This chain uses TRBV11-2 with TRBJ1-1; no definite D call. Trimming took 4 bases from V and 8 from J, leaving 17 bases between them. Germline CDR1 reads SGHAT; CDR2 reads FQNNGV. There are 14 residues in the CDR3. CDR3 coding DNA: TGTGCCAGCAGCTCCTTGCTTAAGACCCCCGAAGCTTTCTTT. Its protein is CASSSLLKTPEAFF.

The rearrangement links TRBV5-1 to TRBJ2-1, with 9 bases matching TRBD2. The CDR3 consists of 15 residues. From germline, CDR1 is SGHRS and CDR2 YFSETQ. Trimming cost V 0 bases and J 7 bases; bases outside gene matches: 5. The CDR3 coding sequence is TGCGCCAGCAGCTTGGTAGCGGGAGTCGAAAATGAGCAGTTCTTC. Amino acid sequence: CASSLVAGVENEQFF.

The chain couples TRBV19 to TRBJ2-4; D possibly uses TRBD1 or TRBD2 (5 bases each). The germline CDR1 and CDR2 sequences are LNHDA and SQIVND (reference sequence). This CDR3 is built from 18 residues. Trimming cost V 2 bases and J 0 bases, with 17 bases left between them. CDR3 bases: TGTGCCAGTAGTATATTGGGGCAGCGGACTCTAGCCAAAAACATTCAGTACTTC. This translates into CASSILGQRTLAKNIQYF.

The V call is TRBV6-5, the J call TRBJ2-1; 8 bases match TRBD2. The CDR3 loop spans 16 amino acids. CDR1 is MNHEY, CDR2 SVGAGI, per germline. Trimming removed 2 bases from V and 1 base from J; junction bases left unmatched: 4. For the CDR3, the DNA is TGTGCCAGCAGTTACGGTGGCGGGAGGTCCTACAATGAGCAGTTCTTC. Protein sequence: CASSYGGGRSYNEQFF.

J is TRBJ1-3 and V is TRBV18; D unresolved. Trimming took 5 bases from V and 0 from J, leaving 14 bases between them. The CDR3 covers 16 residues. Looked up from germline, CDR1 is KGHSH and CDR2 is LQKENI. The CDR3 coding sequence is TGTGCCAGCTCAAGCCAGACGTCAATCTCTGGAAACACCATATATTTT. Protein product: CASSSQTSISGNTIYF.

This rearrangement joins TRBV18 to TRBJ2-5; D not resolved. The ends were cut back, 5 bases at V and 1 base at J, with 8 bases in the middle. The CDR3 runs 13 residues. Germline V CDR1 and CDR2: KGHSH, LQKENI. The DNA for the CDR3 is TGTGCCAGCTCAGGGCCCGTCCAAGAGACCCAGTACTTC. It codes for CASSGPVQETQYF. The full variable domain, rest sourced from reference TRBV18 and TRBJ2-5, is NAGVMQNPRHLVRRRGQEARLRCSPMKGHSHVYWYRQLPEEGLKFMVYLQKENIIDESGMPKERFSAEFPKEGPSILRIQQVVRGDSAAYFCASSGPVQETQYFGPGTRLLVL.

The chain links TRBV18 to TRBJ2-1; D not resolved. V lost 3 bases and J 0 bases, leaving 6 bases between the germline ends. The CDR3 runs to 14 residues. Germline assignment: CDR1 KGHSH and CDR2 LQKENI. Written as DNA, the CDR3 is TGTGCCAGCTCACCTCTTGTCTCCTACAATGAGCAGTTCTTC. Its translation is CASSPLVSYNEQFF.

J is TRBJ2-2 and V is TRBV5-4; 8 positions agree with TRBD1. The germline gives CDR1 SGHNT, CDR2 YYREEE (reference sequence). CDR3 length: 19 residues. The ends lost 0 bases at V and 1 base at J; junction bases unmatched: 11. DNA for the CDR3: TGTGCCAGCAGCTTGGGGTTCGGACAGGGAGCTAGGAACACCGGGGAGCTGTTTTTT. It yields the protein CASSLGFGQGARNTGELFF. The complete variable domain, with remaining parts taken from reference TRBV5-4 and TRBJ2-2, reads ETGVTQSPTHLIKTRGQQVTLRCSSQSGHNTVSWYQQALGQGPQFIFQYYREEENGRGNFPPRFSGLQFPNYSSELNVNALELDDSALYLCASSLGFGQGARNTGELFFGEGSRLTVL.

J is TRBJ1-4 and V is TRBV19, with 8 bases that match TRBD1. CDR1 and CDR2 (germline): LNHDA, SQIVND (reference sequence). The CDR3 is made up of 14 amino acids. V gave up 3 bases and J gave up 8 bases; unmatched junction bases: 5. In DNA, the CDR3 is TGTGCCAGTAGTATGGGACAGGACGTAGAAAAACTGTTTTTT. Translated: CASSMGQDVEKLFF.

The chain is built from TRBV12-3 or TRBV12-4 and TRBJ1-4; D ambiguous. Trimming pared 2 bases from V and 8 bases from J, leaving 9 bases between. The length of the CDR3 is 13 residues. The CDR3 DNA reads TGTGCCAGCAGTTTAAACAGCTACGAAAAACTGTTTTTT. It translates to CASSLNSYEKLFF.

This clone has more than one count but fewer than ten. The chain is built from TRBV19 and TRBJ2-2; 12 bases agree with TRBD2. CDR3 length: 16 amino acids. Germline CDR1 reads LNHDA; CDR2 reads SQIVND (reference sequence). The ends lost 2 bases at V and 6 bases at J; junction bases unmatched: 4. The CDR3 is CASSISSGRVPGELFF. The CDR3 DNA reads as TGTGCCAGTAGTATATCTAGCGGGAGGGTACCCGGGGAGCTGTTTTTT.

In its sample, this clone was seen a few times. The chain has TRBV7-8 and TRBJ1-2; D may be TRBD1 (6 bases). With 4 bases removed from V and 7 bases from J, the gap between germline ends came to 16 bases. Germline V CDR1 and CDR2: SGHVS, FQNEAQ. The CDR3 is 14 residues long. In DNA form, the CDR3 reads TGTGCCAGCAGCTCTAGAGGGGGTACAGCTGGCTACACCTTC. Translating it yields CASSSRGGTAGYTF.

Of note for this clone: Other DNA sequences in the sample encode the same CDR3. CDR3 loop: CASSELAGGPGELFF. For the CDR3, the DNA is TGTGCCAGCAGTGAATTAGCGGGGGGGCCCGGGGAGCTGTTTTTT. V gene TRBV6-1 combines with J gene TRBJ2-2; 11 nucleotides match TRBD2. The CDR3 sequence is 15 residues long. Germline-derived CDR1 and CDR2 are MNHNS and SASEGT. After removal of 2 bases from V and 6 bases from J, the junction contained 2 bases not matched to a gene.

This clone occurred once. The chain recombines TRBV20-1 with TRBJ1-1, with TRBD1 identical over 7 bases. With V trimmed by 6 bases and J by 7 bases, 5 bases remained unmatched. Germline-derived CDR1 and CDR2 are DFQATT and SNEGSKA (reference sequence). This CDR3 contains 11 residues. CDR3 nucleotides: TGCAGTGCCCAGAACAGGGGTGAAGCTTTCTTT. Its protein product is CSAQNRGEAFF.

The chain is built from TRBV24-1 and TRBJ2-3, with 9 bases lining up with TRBD2. Germline assignment: CDR1 KGHDR and CDR2 SFDVKD. The CDR3 length is 15 residues. The junction had 15 bases not matched to a gene; V was cut back by 12 bases and J by 6 bases. The CDR3 DNA is TGTGCCGCAAGTCCGGGGACTAGCAGCTCGGATACGCAGTATTTT. This encodes CAASPGTSSSDTQYF.

This clone is termed medium-sized. This chain joins TRBV4-1 and TRBJ2-5; no clear D gene. The germline V gene has CDR1 MGHRA and CDR2 YSYEKL. Trimming took 4 bases from V and 5 from J, leaving 20 bases between them. This CDR3 region has 16 residues. In nucleotides, the CDR3 is TGCGCCAGCAGCCCGAGTCCCGAAGATGGTAGGGAGACCCAGTACTTC. Its protein product is CASSPSPEDGRETQYF.

This clone is termed medium-sized. V and J are TRBV5-4 and TRBJ1-3, with a weak D call TRBD1 (6 bases). The length of the CDR3 is 16 residues. Trimming removed 4 bases from V and 0 bases from J, with 14 bases in between. In germline, CDR1 is SGHNT, CDR2 YYREEE (reference sequence). The CDR3 sequence: CASSTGGGASGNTIYF. CDR3 bases: TGTGCCAGCAGCACCGGAGGGGGGGCCTCTGGAAACACCATATATTTT. The entire variable domain, with the rest obtained from reference TRBV5-4 and TRBJ1-3, is as follows: ETGVTQSPTHLIKTRGQQVTLRCSSQSGHNTVSWYQQALGQGPQFIFQYYREEENGRGNFPPRFSGLQFPNYSSELNVNALELDDSALYLCASSTGGGASGNTIYFGEGSWLTVV.